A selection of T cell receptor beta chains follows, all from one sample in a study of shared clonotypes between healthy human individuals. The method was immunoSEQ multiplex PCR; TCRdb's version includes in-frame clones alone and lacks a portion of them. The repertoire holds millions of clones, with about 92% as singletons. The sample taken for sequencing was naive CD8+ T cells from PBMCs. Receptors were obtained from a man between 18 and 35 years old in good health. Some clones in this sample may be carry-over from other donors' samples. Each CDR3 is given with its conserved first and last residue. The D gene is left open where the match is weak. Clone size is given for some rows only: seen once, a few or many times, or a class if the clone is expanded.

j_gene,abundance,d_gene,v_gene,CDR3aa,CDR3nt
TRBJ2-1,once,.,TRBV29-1,CSVEDRGANNEQFF,TGCAGCGTTGAAGATCGAGGCGCTAACAATGAGCAGTTCTTC
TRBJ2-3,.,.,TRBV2,CASSEAHGFTSTDTQYF,TGTGCCAGCAGTGAAGCACACGGATTTACTAGCACAGATACGCAGTATTTT
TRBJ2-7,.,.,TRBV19,CASSWTESYEQYF,TGTGCCAGTAGTTGGACGGAGTCCTACGAGCAGTACTTC
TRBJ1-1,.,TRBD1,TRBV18,CASSPDRVLNFGNTEAFF,TGTGCCAGCTCACCCGACAGGGTGTTGAATTTCGGGAACACTGAAGCTTTCTTT
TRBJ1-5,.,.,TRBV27,CASSLAGRSNQPQHF,TGTGCCAGCAGTTTAGCAGGACGGAGCAATCAGCCCCAGCATTTT
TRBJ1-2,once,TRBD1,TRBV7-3,CASSATRTGIDGYTF,TGTGCCAGCAGCGCTACAAGGACAGGGATTGATGGCTACACCTTC
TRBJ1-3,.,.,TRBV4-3,CASAARTEGTRNTIYF,TGCGCCAGCGCTGCTCGGACAGAGGGTACGCGAAACACCATATATTTT
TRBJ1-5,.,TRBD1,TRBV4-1,CASSQYPTGVTGWPQHF,TGCGCCAGCAGCCAATATCCAACAGGGGTTACGGGTTGGCCCCAGCATTTT
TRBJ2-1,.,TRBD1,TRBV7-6,CASSLALGSRGLPNNEQFF,TGTGCCAGCAGCTTAGCGTTAGGGTCTAGGGGGCTCCCCAACAATGAGCAGTTCTTC
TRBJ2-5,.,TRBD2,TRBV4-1,CASSHGLAGDWETQYF,TGCGCCAGCAGCCATGGACTAGCGGGAGATTGGGAGACCCAGTACTTC
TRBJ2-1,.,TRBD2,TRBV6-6,CASSRSGISYNEQFF,TGTGCCAGCAGCCGTAGCGGGATCTCCTACAATGAGCAGTTCTTC
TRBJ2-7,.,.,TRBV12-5,CASAFDTREQYF,TGTGCTAGTGCTTTCGATACGCGGGAGCAGTACTTC
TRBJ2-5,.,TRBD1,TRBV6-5,CASSYSHRGQETQYF,TGTGCCAGCAGTTACTCGCACAGGGGCCAAGAGACCCAGTACTTC
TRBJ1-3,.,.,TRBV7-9,CASSLADKGNTIYF,TGTGCCAGCAGCTTAGCCGATAAAGGAAACACCATATATTTT
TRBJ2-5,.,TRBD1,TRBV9,CASSGGTGSWETQYF,TGTGCCAGCAGCGGAGGGACAGGCAGCTGGGAGACCCAGTACTTC
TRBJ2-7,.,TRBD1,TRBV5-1,CASRALWQGAYEQYF,TGCGCCAGCAGGGCCCTCTGGCAGGGGGCCTACGAGCAGTACTTC
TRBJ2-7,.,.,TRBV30,CAMAPGTPYEQYF,TGTGCTATGGCTCCCGGGACTCCCTACGAGCAGTACTTC
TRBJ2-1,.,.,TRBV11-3,CASSLDPPRGLYNEQFF,TGTGCCAGCAGCTTAGATCCACCCCGGGGGTTATACAATGAGCAGTTCTTC
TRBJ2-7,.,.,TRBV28,CASSYLTGSSYEQYF,TGTGCCAGCAGCTATTTGACGGGCTCCTCCTACGAGCAGTACTTC
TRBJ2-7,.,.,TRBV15,CATSQVGLSNYEQYF,TGTGCCACCTCCCAAGTAGGACTTTCTAACTACGAGCAGTACTTC
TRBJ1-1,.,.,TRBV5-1,CASSLADPGRNTEAFF,TGCGCCAGCAGCTTGGCCGATCCAGGGCGGAACACTGAAGCTTTCTTT
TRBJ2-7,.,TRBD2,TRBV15,CATSAGLAGSYEQYF,TGTGCCACCAGCGCGGGACTAGCGGGTTCCTACGAGCAGTACTTC
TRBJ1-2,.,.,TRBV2,CASSAGGEDYGYTF,TGTGCCAGCAGTGCGGGGGGCGAGGACTATGGCTACACCTTC
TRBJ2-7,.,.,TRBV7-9,CASSSRTGTTYEQYF,TGTGCCAGCAGCTCACGGACAGGGACTACTTACGAGCAGTACTTC
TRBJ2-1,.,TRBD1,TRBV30,CAWTEGQGTYNEQFF,TGTGCCTGGACCGAGGGACAGGGGACCTACAATGAGCAGTTCTTC
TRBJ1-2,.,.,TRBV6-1,CASSDLYLYDYGYTF,TGTGCCAGCAGTGACCTCTACTTGTACGACTATGGCTACACCTTC
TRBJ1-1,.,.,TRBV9,CASSVDRNTEAFF,TGTGCCAGCAGCGTAGACAGAAACACTGAAGCTTTCTTT
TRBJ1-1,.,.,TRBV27,CASSLSEPWGTEAFF,TGTGCCAGCAGTTTATCGGAGCCCTGGGGCACTGAAGCTTTCTTT
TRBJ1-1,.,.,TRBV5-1,CASSFWNQAAEAFF,TGCGCCAGCAGCTTTTGGAATCAAGCGGCTGAAGCTTTCTTT
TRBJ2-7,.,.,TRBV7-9,CASSFPTGEQYF,TGTGCCAGCAGCTTTCCAACGGGGGAGCAGTACTTC
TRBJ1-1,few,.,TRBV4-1,CASAPGVLYWAFF,TGCGCCAGTGCCCCGGGGGTTCTATATTGGGCTTTCTTT
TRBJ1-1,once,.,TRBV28,CASSPPREAAEAFF,TGTGCCAGCAGTCCCCCGAGGGAAGCGGCTGAAGCTTTCTTT
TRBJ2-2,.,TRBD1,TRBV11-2,CASSFRDRVYTGELFF,TGTGCCAGCAGCTTTAGGGACAGGGTCTATACCGGGGAGCTGTTTTTT
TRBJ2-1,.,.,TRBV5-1,CASSLRPDVEQFF,TGCGCCAGCAGTTTGCGACCGGACGTTGAGCAGTTCTTC
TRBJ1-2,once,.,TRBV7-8,CASSFYWSASDGYTF,TGTGCCAGCAGCTTTTATTGGAGCGCTAGCGATGGCTACACCTTC
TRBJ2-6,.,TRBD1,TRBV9,CASSVGTGAINVLTF,TGTGCCAGCAGCGTAGGGACAGGGGCAATCAACGTCCTGACTTTC
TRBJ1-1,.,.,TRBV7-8,CASIDSEGGVRNTEAFF,TGTGCCAGCATTGATAGTGAGGGGGGGGTTCGGAACACTGAAGCTTTCTTT
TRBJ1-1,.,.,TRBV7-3,CASSWGENTEAFF,TGTGCCAGCAGCTGGGGAGAGAACACTGAAGCTTTCTTT
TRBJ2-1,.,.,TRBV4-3,CASSQVVLGAYNEQFF,TGCGCCAGCAGCCAAGTGGTTTTAGGAGCCTACAATGAGCAGTTCTTC
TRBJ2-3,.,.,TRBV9,CASSVQSSRDGTDTQYF,TGTGCCAGCAGCGTACAATCCAGTCGGGACGGCACAGATACGCAGTATTTT